The rows below give T cell receptor beta chains drawn from one sample of a study of CD8 T cells in Susac syndrome. In TCRdb, the immunoSEQ multiplex PCR reads were re-called with MiXCR into one record per CDR3 protein. The data show about 110,000 distinct CDR3 sequences, with around 94% seen just once and about 0.41% held by the top ten. The sequencing input was CD8+ T cells from PBMCs. The receptor set was obtained from a human donor with Susac syndrome. Both conserved end residues are part of each CDR3. The order of the fields is clone size, D gene, CDR3 length, V gene, J gene, CDR3 DNA, CDR3 protein. A D gene is named only where the DNA matches it firmly. Clone size is shown for a subset of rows, as once, few, many or a class of expanded clone.

NA	NA	10	TRBV7-9	TRBJ2-5	TGTGCCAGCCAGGGACCCGCCCAGTACTTC	CASQGPAQYF
NA	TRBD1	14	TRBV29-1	TRBJ1-2	TGCAGCGTACCTCGACAGGGAGGAGAATCTGGCTACACCTTC	CSVPRQGGESGYTF
NA	TRBD1	15	TRBV5-6	TRBJ1-1	TGTGCCAGCAGCCCAACAGGGGACATGAACACTGAAGCTTTCTTT	CASSPTGDMNTEAFF
NA	TRBD1	15	TRBV9	TRBJ1-4	TGTGCCAGCAGCGTAGCAGGGACAGGGAATGAAAAACTGTTTTTT	CASSVAGTGNEKLFF
NA	NA	10	TRBV12-5	TRBJ2-5	TGTGCTAGGGCTGGGGCGACCCAGTACTTC	CARAGATQYF
NA	TRBD1	15	TRBV7-8	TRBJ1-6	TGTGCCAGCAGCTCCGACAGGGAGGATAATTCACCCCTCCACTTT	CASSSDREDNSPLHF
once	NA	15	TRBV7-3	TRBJ2-6	TGTGCCAGCAGCTTGGAAATCTCTGGGGCCAACGTCCTGACTTTC	CASSLEISGANVLTF
NA	TRBD1	15	TRBV15	TRBJ2-3	TGTGCCACCAGCAGCGGGACAGGGAGCAAAGATACGCAGTATTTT	CATSSGTGSKDTQYF
NA	TRBD1	14	TRBV20-1	TRBJ1-2	TGCAGTGCTAGAGTCCGGGACAGCCTCTATGGCTACACCTTC	CSARVRDSLYGYTF
once	NA	11	TRBV29-1	TRBJ2-5	TGCAGCGCTAAAAACGGGGAGACCCAGTACTTC	CSAKNGETQYF
NA	NA	14	TRBV7-9	TRBJ1-2	TGTGCCAGCAGCTTAGACAGGGATTGGGATGGCTACACCTTC	CASSLDRDWDGYTF
NA	TRBD1	13	TRBV20-1	TRBJ2-7	TGCAGTGCTAGGACAGGGATGGGCTACGAGCAGTACTTC	CSARTGMGYEQYF
NA	NA	15	TRBV19	TRBJ1-3	TGTGCCAGTAGTATAGATCTATCAGGGGCGAACACCATATATTTT	CASSIDLSGANTIYF
NA	TRBD2	15	TRBV20-1	TRBJ2-1	TGCAGTGCCCGTAGCGGGGGCAACGAGGTGAATGAGCAGTTCTTC	CSARSGGNEVNEQFF
NA	TRBD1	15	TRBV15	TRBJ1-5	TGTGCCACCAGCAAGGGACAGGGCAGCAATCAGCCCCAGCATTTT	CATSKGQGSNQPQHF
NA	TRBD1	15	TRBV7-6	TRBJ2-5	TGTGCCAGCAGCTTAGCGGTACAGGGGGGCGAGACCCAGTACTTC	CASSLAVQGGETQYF
NA	NA	14	TRBV7-3	TRBJ1-1	TGTGCCAGCAGCTTAACAGATGGGGGCACTGAAGCTTTCTTT	CASSLTDGGTEAFF
NA	TRBD1	11	TRBV7-9	TRBJ1-1	TGTGCCAGCGGACAGGGCACTGAAGCTTTCTTT	CASGQGTEAFF
NA	TRBD2	14	TRBV7-6	TRBJ2-3	TGTGCCAGCAGCCCCGGGGGGGGCACAGATACGCAGTATTTT	CASSPGGGTDTQYF
NA	NA	12	TRBV7-9	TRBJ2-3	TGTGCCAGCAGCACGGACACAGATACGCAGTATTTT	CASSTDTDTQYF
NA	TRBD1	15	TRBV4-1	TRBJ2-1	TGCGCCAGCACCCTAGGAACAGGGGGCGGCAATGAGCAGTTCTTC	CASTLGTGGGNEQFF
NA	NA	12	TRBV20-1	TRBJ1-2	TGCAGTGGTCAGGGATCGTACTATGGCTACACCTTC	CSGQGSYYGYTF
once	NA	14	TRBV12-3/TRBV12-4	TRBJ1-4	TGTGCCAGCGGGCAGCTTGCCCGCAATGAAAAACTGTTTTTT	CASGQLARNEKLFF
NA	TRBD2	16	TRBV27	TRBJ2-1	TGTGCCAGCAGTCCCCTCCCTAGCGGGGGGCCGCGGGAGCAGTTCTTC	CASSPLPSGGPREQFF
NA	NA	16	TRBV9	TRBJ2-5	TGTGCCAGCAGCGTAGCCCCAGGTGGGGCCAAAGAGACCCAGTACTTC	CASSVAPGGAKETQYF
NA	NA	13	TRBV2	TRBJ2-2	TGTGCCAGCAGTGGGCTCGGTGGCGGGGAGCTGTTTTTT	CASSGLGGGELFF
NA	NA	15	TRBV29-1	TRBJ1-3	TGCAGCGTCGAAGGTCCGTTGGAATCTGGAAACACCATATATTTT	CSVEGPLESGNTIYF
once	NA	13	TRBV10-3	TRBJ2-1	TGTGCCATCAGTGGTGACTTAAACAATGAGCAGTTCTTC	CAISGDLNNEQFF
NA	TRBD1	17	TRBV2	TRBJ2-7	TGTGCCAGCAGTGTCAGTATCGGGGGGACAGGGACCTACGAGCAGTACTTC	CASSVSIGGTGTYEQYF
NA	NA	12	TRBV29-1	TRBJ2-5	TGCAGCGGGGGGGACAGTTGGGAGACCCAGTACTTC	CSGGDSWETQYF
NA	TRBD2	16	TRBV7-3	TRBJ2-1	TGTGCCAGCAGCTTACTCGGCGGGGGGGCGAGCAATGAGCAGTTCTTC	CASSLLGGGASNEQFF